This section outlines one TCR beta chain sequence together with its context. Generated by immunoSEQ multiplex PCR, the TCRdb table keeps only in-frame clones and is missing some. The profile covers tens of thousands of clones, with roughly 89% appearing a single time and approximately 3.3% taken by the ten largest. The sample originates from a study of T cell changes during pregnancy in multiple sclerosis. Germline V gives CDR1 LNHDA, CDR2 SQIVND (reference sequence). The length of the CDR3 is 13 residues. Germline trimming cut 11 bases from V and 5 bases from J; bases unmatched to any gene: 9. Sample: CD8+ T cells from peripheral blood mononuclear cells, taken in the third trimester of pregnancy. The clonotype originates from a female donor with multiple sclerosis, enrolled in a pregnancy study. V is TRBV19 and J is TRBJ2-5; TRBD1 matches 9 bases. DNA for the CDR3: TGTGCCTCAACTGGGGACAGGGCCGAGACCCAGTACTTC. It yields the protein CASTGDRAETQYF.